Sequencing of this TCR beta chain was carried out in a study of STAT5B mutations in CD4+ large granular lymphocyte leukemia. The table came from immunoSEQ multiplex PCR; TCRdb's copy has only in-frame clones and leaves some out. The table lists over 30,000 clones, 87% of them singletons. Study-wide findings and caveats: 8/27 top patient clones versus 2/35 control clones were TRBV06-family. No patients shared main leukemic clonotypes, though around 27% appeared at low frequency elsewhere. Patient CD4-sorted repertoires stayed more clonal than healthy ones after leukemic-clone removal.

To note about this clone: Its matching antigen is unknown.

V shed 0 bases and J shed 8 bases, with 11 bases lying between them. This CDR3 contains 14 residues. Germline values: CDR1 SGHKS, CDR2 YYEKEE (reference sequence). This clonotype originated in a human donor in good health. The sample was CD4+ T cells from blood buffy coats. The chain couples TRBV5-5 to TRBJ1-4; D unclear. CDR3 nucleotide sequence: TGTGCCAGCAGCTTGGGCCAGTCCGGAGAAAAACTGTTTTTT. Translation: CASSLGQSGEKLFF. Together with reference TRBV5-5 and TRBJ1-4, the CDR3 gives the full variable domain: DAGVTQSPTHLIKTRGQQVTLRCSPISGHKSVSWYQQVLGQGPQFIFQYYEKEERGRGNFPDRFSARQFPNYSSELNVNALLLGDSALYLCASSLGQSGEKLFFGSGTQLSVL.